This entry lists 14 T cell receptor beta chains sequenced from one sample in a study of blood T cells in healthy people across ages. Primers used in a second PCR of roughly 6 to 11 cycles were a sample-barcoded 5' primer and a J-beta primer mix. In TCRdb, the 5' RACE reads were re-called with MiXCR into one record per CDR3 protein. The sample has around 1.5 million distinct CDR3 sequences, roughly 32% seen once; the top ten hold roughly 10%. Material for sequencing was blood. Receptors originate from a woman aged 25-40 years in good health.

The chain couples TRBV6-2 or TRBV6-3 to TRBJ2-7; D might be TRBD1 (5 bases). CDR3 size: 13 residues. Germline-derived CDR1 and CDR2 are MNHEY and SVGEGT. V lost 6 bases and J lost 6, with 15 bases in between. The chain's CDR3 is CASRSPGSPEQYF. The CDR3 bases are TGTGCCAGCAGGTCTCCAGGGTCCCCCGAGCAGTACTTC.

The gene calls are TRBV5-4 and TRBJ2-1; the D gene is possibly TRBD1 (5 bases). The CDR3 extends over 15 amino acids. Looked up from germline, CDR1 is SGHNT and CDR2 is YYREEE (reference sequence). V gave up 0 bases and J gave up 8 bases, with 15 bases separating them. The CDR3 region is CASSLAAQGADEQFF. In DNA, the CDR3 is TGTGCCAGCAGCTTGGCGGCTCAAGGGGCCGATGAGCAGTTCTTC.

This clonotype was recorded a few times. This sequence joins TRBV4-2 and TRBJ1-5, with 8 positions matching TRBD1. The germline CDR1 and CDR2 sequences are LGHNA and YNFKEQ. The CDR3 has 17 amino acids. Trimming cost V 0 bases and J 1 base; bases outside gene matches: 5. The CDR3 here is CASSQETGAGSNQPQHF. DNA for the CDR3: TGTGCCAGCAGCCAAGAGACAGGGGCGGGAAGCAATCAGCCCCAGCATTTT.

This clonotype was found a few times. The gene calls are TRBV20-1 and TRBJ2-7; 10 positions agree with TRBD2. CDR1 is DFQATT and CDR2 is SNEGSKA in the germline V gene (reference sequence). After removal of 6 bases from V and 5 bases from J, the junction contained 19 bases not matched to a gene. The CDR3 is 17 residues long. The CDR3 nucleotides are TGCAGTGCCACCCCCATGGAGCGGGGGGGCCCTTCGAACGAGCAGTACTTC. Encoded protein: CSATPMERGGPSNEQYF.

This clonotype was seen only a few times. This could be a read error, since a much larger clone is one nucleotide away. J is TRBJ1-2 and V is TRBV6-1; D not certain. Trimming stripped 6 bases from V and 4 bases from J, with 12 bases between. Germline V lookup: CDR1 MNHNS, CDR2 SASEGT. The CDR3 sequence is 13 residues long. The CDR3 region has the DNA TGTGCCAGCAGAGGAGTACCGAGCTATGGCTACACCTTC. Translating it yields CASRGVPSYGYTF.

This clonotype was counted many times. This sequence joins TRBV29-1 and TRBJ2-5; D is ambiguous. The ends were cut back, 6 bases at V and 7 bases at J, with 9 bases in the middle. This CDR3 has 10 residues. The V gene's germline CDR1 is SQVTM and CDR2 ANQGSEA. The CDR3 loop reads CSVLRRTQYF. The CDR3 bases are TGCAGCGTCCTGAGGCGGACCCAGTACTTC.

The rearrangement uses TRBV20-1 and TRBJ2-7; D ambiguous. Germline CDR1 is DFQATT and CDR2 is SNEGSKA (reference sequence). The CDR3 runs to 11 residues. Trimming took off 4 bases at V and 9 bases at J, with 13 bases between the two ends. The CDR3 protein is CSAKDGLRQYF. The CDR3 DNA is TGCAGTGCTAAGGACGGTCTTCGGCAGTACTTC.

A remark on this clonotype: A junction boundary mismatches the germline segment, possibly from a read error. This chain links TRBV5-1 with TRBJ1-2; D gene unclear. The CDR3 runs 15 residues. Per the germline V gene, CDR1 is SGHRS and CDR2 is YFSETQ. The CDR3: CASSLVAGANYGYAF. The DNA of the CDR3 is TGCGCCAGCAGCTTGGTGGCGGGCGCGAACTATGGCTACGCCTTC.

This clonotype was seen a few times. The chain employs TRBV6-5 and TRBJ2-7, with 7 bases fitting TRBD2. The CDR3 runs 13 residues. Losses at the gene ends were 6 bases for V and 3 bases for J; bases not matched to a gene: 5. CDR1 and CDR2 from the germline V gene are MNHEY and SVGAGI. This chain's CDR3 is CASRQTSLYEQYF. CDR3 in DNA: TGTGCCAGCAGGCAGACTAGCCTCTACGAGCAGTACTTC.

This clonotype has just a few counts. V gene TRBV3-1 combines with J gene TRBJ2-5; 8 bases align to TRBD2. The CDR3 loop spans 17 amino acids. V shed 4 bases, J shed 0 bases, and the junction held 10 bases outside the gene matches. Looked up from germline, CDR1 is LGHDT and CDR2 is YNNKEL (reference sequence). CDR3 DNA sequence: TGTGCCAGCAGCCCCCGGCGGGGGGTCCGATACCAAGAGACCCAGTACTTC. Amino acids: CASSPRRGVRYQETQYF.

The chain employs TRBV20-1 and TRBJ1-6; 9 bases agree with TRBD1. The germline V gene encodes CDR1 DFQATT and CDR2 SNEGSKA (reference sequence). CDR3 size: 15 residues. V was clipped by 0 bases and J by 7 bases; unmatched bases: 4. This chain's CDR3 is CSARENRGRNSPLHF. CDR3 in DNA: TGCAGTGCTAGAGAAAACAGGGGGCGCAATTCACCCCTCCACTTT.

The V gene is TRBV7-2, the J gene TRBJ2-1, with D unclear. V was shortened by 2 bases and J by 8 bases, with 13 bases between the two germline ends. This CDR3 is 14 amino acids long. Germline V gene sequence: CDR1 SGHTA, CDR2 FQGNSA. The CDR3 DNA is TGTGCCAGCAGCTTATATTTGGGTGGCCATGAGCAGTTCTTC. This codes for CASSLYLGGHEQFF.

Many counts were recorded for this clonotype. The chain employs TRBV20-1 and TRBJ2-3; 7 bases match TRBD2. The germline CDR1 and CDR2 sequences are DFQATT and SNEGSKA (reference sequence). V was pared by 1 base and J by 1 base, with 5 bases of the junction left unmatched. This CDR3 comprises 15 residues. CDR3 residues: CSARVLAEGTDTQYF. Here the CDR3 DNA reads TGCAGTGCTAGAGTGCTAGCGGAGGGCACAGATACGCAGTATTTT.

The V call is TRBV10-3, the J call TRBJ2-7; D call uncertain. The V gene lost 9 bases and the J gene lost 3 bases, with 12 bases spanning the gap. Germline-derived CDR1 and CDR2 are ENHRY and SYGVKD. The CDR3 loop spans 12 amino acids. This CDR3 reads CAITDGIYEQYF. As DNA, the CDR3 is TGTGCCATAACAGACGGAATCTACGAGCAGTACTTC.